What follows are 13 T cell receptor beta chains derived from one specimen sequenced in a study of identical twins. TCRdb re-called the 5' RACE reads through MiXCR, storing one row per CDR3 protein. The sample records some 600,000 distinct CDR3 sequences, around 7.5% being singletons. This sample was shared with a second study, whose subject was yellow fever vaccine responses in identical twins.

Material: PBMCs. These receptors all come from a woman between 18 and 30 years old in good health.

The chain's CDR3 is CATSRMVGAGGPKDTQYF. Written as DNA, the CDR3 is TGTGCCACCAGCAGAATGGTAGGAGCGGGAGGCCCGAAGGATACGCAGTATTTT. The chain employs TRBV15 and TRBJ2-3; 9 bases align to TRBD2. V was pared by 2 bases and J by 6 bases, with 15 bases of the junction left unmatched. CDR1 is LNHNV and CDR2 is YYDKDF in the germline V gene (reference sequence). The CDR3 is 18 amino acids. Full variable domain (remainder filled in from reference TRBV15 and TRBJ2-3): DAMVIQNPRYQVTQFGKPVTLSCSQTLNHNVMYWYQQKSSQAPKLLFHYYDKDFNNEADTPDNFQSRRPNTSFCFLDIRSPGLGDTAMYLCATSRMVGAGGPKDTQYFGPGTRLTVL.

This clonotype was observed a handful of times. The rearrangement uses TRBV5-1 and TRBJ2-1; D is perhaps TRBD1 (6 bases). Deletions cut 1 base from V and 1 base from J, with 12 bases between. Germline-derived CDR1 and CDR2 are SGHRS and YFSETQ. The CDR3 is 16 amino acids. The CDR3 nucleotides read TGCGCCAGCAGCTTGATGGAGACAGGATCCTACAATGAGCAGTTCTTC. It is translated as CASSLMETGSYNEQFF.

The chain combines TRBV24-1 with TRBJ2-1; TRBD2 is a possible D gene (5 bases). V was cut by 4 bases and J by 0 bases, with 12 bases left in between. Germline CDR1 KGHDR, CDR2 SFDVKD. The CDR3 consists of 16 residues. CDR3 in amino acids: CATSEPEGSSYNEQFF. The CDR3 nucleotides read TGTGCCACCAGTGAGCCTGAAGGGAGCTCCTACAATGAGCAGTTCTTC.

This clonotype has at least ten counts. The genes are TRBV12-3 or TRBV12-4 and TRBJ2-5, with D maybe TRBD1 (6 bases). This CDR3 contains 13 residues. V lost 2 bases and J lost 4, with 8 bases in between. This CDR3 is CASSLWGPETQYF. CDR3 sequence (DNA): TGTGCCAGCAGTTTATGGGGGCCAGAGACCCAGTACTTC.

This chain joins TRBV20-1 and TRBJ2-5, with D tentatively TRBD2 (5 bases). The germline V and J ends were trimmed by 5 bases and 4 bases, with 14 bases remaining between them. CDR1 is DFQATT and CDR2 is SNEGSKA in the germline V gene (reference sequence). The CDR3 has 13 residues. The CDR3 bases are TGCAGTGCTGAGGCGAGGGCCCTAGAGACCCAGTACTTC. Its protein product is CSAEARALETQYF.

This clonotype was seen many times. This chain uses TRBV18 with TRBJ1-2, with 7 bases matching TRBD1. J was trimmed by 7 bases and V by 4 bases; bases with no gene match: 6. Germline V CDR1 and CDR2: KGHSH, LQKENI. CDR3 length equals 13 residues. In DNA form, the CDR3 reads TGTGCCAGCTCACTAGGGACAGACCGTGGCTACACCTTC. This sequence encodes CASSLGTDRGYTF.

This clonotype has a handful of counts. The CDR3 here is CASSLGPTPPLHF. The CDR3 nucleotides read TGTGCCAGCAGCTTAGGACCGACACCACCCCTCCACTTT. V usage is TRBV7-9 and J usage is TRBJ1-6; no clear D gene. The CDR3 length is 13 residues. Germline CDR1 SEHNR, CDR2 FQNEAQ (reference sequence). V was pared by 1 base and J by 11 bases, with 9 bases between.

This clonotype showed up many times. The chain carries TRBV24-1 and TRBJ2-2, with TRBD2 as a possible D gene (5 bases). Trimming left V 3 bases short and J 3 bases short, with 7 bases between. Germline V CDR1 and CDR2: KGHDR, SFDVKD. CDR3 size: 14 residues. The CDR3 region is CATSDGRDTGELFF. The CDR3 DNA sequence: TGTGCCACCAGTGATGGGAGAGACACCGGGGAGCTGTTTTTT.

This clonotype was seen a handful of times. The chain recombines TRBV28 with TRBJ2-7; 10 nucleotides align to TRBD1. The V gene end was trimmed by 6 bases and the J gene end by 1 base; junction bases not matched to a gene: 6. The CDR3 consists of 15 residues. The V gene's germline CDR1 is MDHEN and CDR2 SYDVKM. The CDR3, as DNA: TGTGCCAGCAGCCTGACAGGGGGCCCTTCCTACGAGCAGTACTTC. This codes for CASSLTGGPSYEQYF.

This clonotype has only a few counts. The CDR3 coding sequence is TGCGCCAGCAGTCCGGATCCGGGGAACACAGATACGCAGTATTTT. Its protein is CASSPDPGNTDTQYF. This sequence joins TRBV5-1 and TRBJ2-3, with a weak D call TRBD2 (5 bases). Per germline, CDR1 SGHRS and CDR2 YFSETQ. The CDR3 has 15 residues. V was shortened by 5 bases and J by 2 bases, with 15 bases between the two germline ends.

This clonotype appeared a few times. The rearrangement uses TRBV29-1 and TRBJ2-7, with D possibly TRBD1 on 5 matching bases. The CDR3 sequence is 11 residues long. V lost 6 bases and J 2 bases, leaving 8 bases between the germline ends. Germline V lookup: CDR1 SQVTM, CDR2 ANQGSEA. CDR3 sequence (DNA): TGCAGCGTGCAGGGAACCTACGAGCAGTACTTC. Translation gives CSVQGTYEQYF.

V gene TRBV2 combines with J gene TRBJ2-7; tentative D call: TRBD1 (6 bases). The CDR3 covers 12 residues. Looked up from germline, CDR1 is SNHLY and CDR2 is FYNNEI. V gave up 6 bases and J gave up 3 bases, with 9 bases separating them. CDR3 bases: TGTGCCAGCAGGGAGACAGGCTACGAGCAGTACTTC. Translated, it gives CASRETGYEQYF. The variable domain in full, completed from reference TRBV2 and TRBJ2-7, reads EPEVTQTPSHQVTQMGQEVILRCVPISNHLYFYWYRQILGQKVEFLVSFYNNEISEKSEIFDDQFSVERPDGSNFTLKIRSTKLEDSAMYFCASRETGYEQYFGPGTRLTVT.

Only a few counts were recorded for this clonotype. V usage is TRBV6-1 and J usage is TRBJ2-7; D call uncertain. Germline CDR1 is MNHNS and CDR2 is SASEGT. This CDR3 is built from 13 residues. Trimming removed 6 bases at V and 1 base at J, with 10 bases between. CDR3: CASRDSFSYEQYF. In nucleotides, the CDR3 is TGTGCCAGCAGAGATAGCTTTTCCTACGAGCAGTACTTC.